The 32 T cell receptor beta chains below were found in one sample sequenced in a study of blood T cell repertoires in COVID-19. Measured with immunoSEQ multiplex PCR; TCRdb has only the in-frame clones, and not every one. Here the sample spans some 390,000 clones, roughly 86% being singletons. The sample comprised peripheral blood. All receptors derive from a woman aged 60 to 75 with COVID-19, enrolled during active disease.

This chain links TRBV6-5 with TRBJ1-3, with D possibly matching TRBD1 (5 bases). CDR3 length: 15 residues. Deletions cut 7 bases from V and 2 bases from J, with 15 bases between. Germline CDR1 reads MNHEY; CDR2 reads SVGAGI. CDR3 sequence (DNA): TGTGCCAGCATGGTCCAGGGCCAAGCTGGAAACACCATATATTTT. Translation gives CASMVQGQAGNTIYF.

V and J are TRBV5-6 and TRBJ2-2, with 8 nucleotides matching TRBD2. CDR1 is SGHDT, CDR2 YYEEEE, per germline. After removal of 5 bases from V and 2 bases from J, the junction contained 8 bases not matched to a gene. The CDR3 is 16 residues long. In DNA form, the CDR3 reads TGTGCCAGCAGTATAAAGCGGGGGCCTAACACCGGGGAGCTGTTTTTT. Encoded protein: CASSIKRGPNTGELFF.

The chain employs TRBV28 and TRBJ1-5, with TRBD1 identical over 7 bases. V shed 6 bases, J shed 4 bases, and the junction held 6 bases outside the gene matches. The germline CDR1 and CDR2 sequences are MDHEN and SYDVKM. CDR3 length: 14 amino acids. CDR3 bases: TGTGCCAGCAGCGTTTACAGGGGTAATCAGCCCCAGCATTTT. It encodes CASSVYRGNQPQHF.

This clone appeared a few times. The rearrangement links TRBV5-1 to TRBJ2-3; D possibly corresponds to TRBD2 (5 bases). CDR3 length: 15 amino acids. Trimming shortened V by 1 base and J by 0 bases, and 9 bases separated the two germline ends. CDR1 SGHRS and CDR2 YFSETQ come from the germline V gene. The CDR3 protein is CASSLLATSTDTQYF. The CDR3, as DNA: TGCGCCAGCAGCTTGTTAGCGACTAGCACAGATACGCAGTATTTT.

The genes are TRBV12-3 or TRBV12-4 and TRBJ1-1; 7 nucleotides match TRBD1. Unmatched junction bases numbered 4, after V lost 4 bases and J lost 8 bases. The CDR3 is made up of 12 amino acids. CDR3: CASSSGQEEAFF. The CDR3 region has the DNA TGTGCCAGCAGTTCCGGACAGGAAGAAGCTTTCTTT.

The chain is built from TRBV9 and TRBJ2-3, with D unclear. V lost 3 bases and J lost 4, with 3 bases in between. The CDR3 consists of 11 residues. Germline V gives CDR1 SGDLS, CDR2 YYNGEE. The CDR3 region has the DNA TGTGCCAGCAGCGGCGCAGATACGCAGTATTTT. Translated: CASSGADTQYF.

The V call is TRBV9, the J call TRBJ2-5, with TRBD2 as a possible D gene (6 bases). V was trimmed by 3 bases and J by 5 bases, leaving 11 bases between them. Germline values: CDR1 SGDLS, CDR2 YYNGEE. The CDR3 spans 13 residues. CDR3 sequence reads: CASSAGGIETQYF. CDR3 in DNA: TGTGCCAGCAGCGCCGGGGGTATCGAGACCCAGTACTTC.

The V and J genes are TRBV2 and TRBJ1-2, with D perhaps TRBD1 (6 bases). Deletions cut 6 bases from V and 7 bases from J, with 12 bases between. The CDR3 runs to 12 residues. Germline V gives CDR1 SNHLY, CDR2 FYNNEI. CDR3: CASRLQGGGYTF. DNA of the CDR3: TGTGCCAGCAGATTACAGGGTGGTGGCTACACCTTC.

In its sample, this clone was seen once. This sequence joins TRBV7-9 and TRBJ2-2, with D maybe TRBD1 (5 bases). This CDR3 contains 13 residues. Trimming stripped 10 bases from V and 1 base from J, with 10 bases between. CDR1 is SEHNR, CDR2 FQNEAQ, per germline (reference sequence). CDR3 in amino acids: CATFGQNTGELFF. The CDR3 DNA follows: TGTGCCACCTTTGGACAGAACACCGGGGAGCTGTTTTTT.

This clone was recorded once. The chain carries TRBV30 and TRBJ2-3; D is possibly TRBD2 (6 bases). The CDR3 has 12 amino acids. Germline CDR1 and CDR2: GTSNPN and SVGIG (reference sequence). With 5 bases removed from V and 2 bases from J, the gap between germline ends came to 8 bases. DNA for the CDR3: TGTGCCTGGCGGGAGTTCACAGATACGCAGTATTTT. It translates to CAWREFTDTQYF.

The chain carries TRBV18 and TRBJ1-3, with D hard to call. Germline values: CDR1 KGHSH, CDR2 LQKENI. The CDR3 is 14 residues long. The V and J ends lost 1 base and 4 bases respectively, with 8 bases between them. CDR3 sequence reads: CASSPQKEGNTIYF. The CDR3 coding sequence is TGTGCCAGCTCACCACAAAAGGAGGGAAACACCATATATTTT.

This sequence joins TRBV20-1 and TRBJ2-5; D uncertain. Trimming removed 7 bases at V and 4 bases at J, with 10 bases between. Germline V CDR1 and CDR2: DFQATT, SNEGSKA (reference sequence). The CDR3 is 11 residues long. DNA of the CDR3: TGCAGTGGAGACTCACGAGAGACCCAGTACTTC. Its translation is CSGDSRETQYF.

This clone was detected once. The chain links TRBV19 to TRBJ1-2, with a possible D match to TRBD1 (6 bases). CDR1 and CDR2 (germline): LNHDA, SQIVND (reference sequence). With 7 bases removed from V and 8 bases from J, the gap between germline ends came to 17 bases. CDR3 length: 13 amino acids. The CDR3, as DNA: TGTGCCAGTACTCAACAGGGTCCGGGGGGCTACACCTTC. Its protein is CASTQQGPGGYTF.

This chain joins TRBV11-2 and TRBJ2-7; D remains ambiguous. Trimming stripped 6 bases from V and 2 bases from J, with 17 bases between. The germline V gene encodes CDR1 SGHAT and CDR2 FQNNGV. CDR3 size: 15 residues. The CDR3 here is CASRVIGAITYEQYF. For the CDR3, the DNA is TGTGCCAGCAGGGTGATCGGAGCCATAACCTACGAGCAGTACTTC.

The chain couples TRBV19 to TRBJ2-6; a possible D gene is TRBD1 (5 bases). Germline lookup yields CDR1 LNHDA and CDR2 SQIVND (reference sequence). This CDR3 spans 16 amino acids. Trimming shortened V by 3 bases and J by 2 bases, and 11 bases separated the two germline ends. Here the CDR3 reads CASSILTTAGANVLTF. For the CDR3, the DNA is TGTGCCAGTAGTATTTTGACGACAGCTGGGGCCAACGTCCTGACTTTC.

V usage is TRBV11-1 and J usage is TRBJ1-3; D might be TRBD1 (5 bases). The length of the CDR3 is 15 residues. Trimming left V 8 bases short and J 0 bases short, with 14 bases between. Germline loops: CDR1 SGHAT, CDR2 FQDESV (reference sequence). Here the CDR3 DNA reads TGTGCCAGCGCGGGACTCCAGAGCTCTGGAAACACCATATATTTT. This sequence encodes CASAGLQSSGNTIYF.

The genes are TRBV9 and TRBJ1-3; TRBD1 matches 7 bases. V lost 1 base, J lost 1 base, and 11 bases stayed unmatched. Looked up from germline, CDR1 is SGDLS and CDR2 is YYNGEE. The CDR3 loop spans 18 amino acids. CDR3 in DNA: TGTGCCAGCAGCGTATCGGGACAGATGACCAGTTCTGGAAACACCATATATTTT. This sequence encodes CASSVSGQMTSSGNTIYF.

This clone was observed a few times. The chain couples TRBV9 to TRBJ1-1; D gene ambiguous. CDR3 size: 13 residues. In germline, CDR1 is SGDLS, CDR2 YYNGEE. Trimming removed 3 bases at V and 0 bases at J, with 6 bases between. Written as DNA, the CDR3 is TGTGCCAGCAGCGCCGCAGTGAACACTGAAGCTTTCTTT. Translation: CASSAAVNTEAFF.

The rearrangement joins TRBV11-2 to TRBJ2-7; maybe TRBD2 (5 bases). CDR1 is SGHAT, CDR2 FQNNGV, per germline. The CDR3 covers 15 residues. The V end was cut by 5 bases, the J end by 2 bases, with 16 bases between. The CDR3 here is CASSPGFGGPYEQYF. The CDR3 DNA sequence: TGTGCCAGCAGCCCGGGGTTTGGAGGCCCCTACGAGCAGTACTTC.

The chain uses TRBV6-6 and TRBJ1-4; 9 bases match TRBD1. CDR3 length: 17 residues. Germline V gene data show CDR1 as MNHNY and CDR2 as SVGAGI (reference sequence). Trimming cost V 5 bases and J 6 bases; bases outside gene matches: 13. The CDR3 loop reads CASSRTGATGGHEKLFF. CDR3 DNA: TGTGCCAGCAGTCGGACAGGGGCTACAGGCGGACATGAAAAACTGTTTTTT.

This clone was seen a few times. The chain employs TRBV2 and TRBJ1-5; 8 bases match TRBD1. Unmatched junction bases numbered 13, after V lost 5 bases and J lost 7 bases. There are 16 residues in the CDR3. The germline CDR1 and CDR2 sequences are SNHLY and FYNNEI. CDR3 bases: TGTGCCAGCAGTCCCTCTTTGGACAGGGTGGAACAGCCCCAGCATTTT. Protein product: CASSPSLDRVEQPQHF.

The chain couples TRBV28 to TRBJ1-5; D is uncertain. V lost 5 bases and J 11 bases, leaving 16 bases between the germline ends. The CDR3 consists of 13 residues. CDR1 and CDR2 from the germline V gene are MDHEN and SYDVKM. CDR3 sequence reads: CASSTPGVAAQHF. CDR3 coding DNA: TGTGCCAGCAGTACCCCTGGCGTTGCGGCCCAGCATTTT.

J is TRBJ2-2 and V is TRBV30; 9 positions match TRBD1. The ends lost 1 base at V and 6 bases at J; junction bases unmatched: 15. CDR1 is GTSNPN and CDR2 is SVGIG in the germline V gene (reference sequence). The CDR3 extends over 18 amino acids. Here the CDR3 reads CAWSDFASLTGGAGELFF. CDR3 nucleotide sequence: TGTGCCTGGAGTGACTTTGCGAGTTTGACAGGGGGTGCCGGGGAGCTGTTTTTT. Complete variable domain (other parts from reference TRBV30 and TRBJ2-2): SQTIHQWPATLVQPVGSPLSLECTVEGTSNPNLYWYRQAAGRGLQLLFYSVGIGQISSEVPQNLSASRPQDRQFILSSKKLLLSDSGFYLCAWSDFASLTGGAGELFFGEGSRLTVL.

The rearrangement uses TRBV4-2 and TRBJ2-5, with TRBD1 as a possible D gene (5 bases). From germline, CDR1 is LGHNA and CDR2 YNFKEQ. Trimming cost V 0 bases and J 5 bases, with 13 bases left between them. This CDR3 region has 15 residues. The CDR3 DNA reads TGTGCCAGCAGCCAAGATGTAGGGTCAGGGGAGACCCAGTACTTC. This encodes CASSQDVGSGETQYF.

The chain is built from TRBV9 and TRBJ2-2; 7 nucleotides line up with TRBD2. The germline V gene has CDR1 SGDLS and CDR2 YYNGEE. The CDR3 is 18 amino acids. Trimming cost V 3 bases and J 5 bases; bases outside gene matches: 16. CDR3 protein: CASSASRGRFSGTGELFF. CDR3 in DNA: TGTGCCAGCAGCGCATCAAGAGGAAGGTTTAGCGGGACCGGGGAGCTGTTTTTT.

The CDR3 region has the DNA TGTGCCAGCAGTGAAGGGAGAGGTTTCCGGGGGACTGAAGCTTTCTTT. This gives the protein CASSEGRGFRGTEAFF. V and J are TRBV25-1 and TRBJ1-1; a weak D match, TRBD1 (5 bases). The CDR3 runs to 16 residues. Germline-derived CDR1 and CDR2 are MGHDK and SYGVNS. Trimming pared 2 bases from V and 5 bases from J, leaving 18 bases between.

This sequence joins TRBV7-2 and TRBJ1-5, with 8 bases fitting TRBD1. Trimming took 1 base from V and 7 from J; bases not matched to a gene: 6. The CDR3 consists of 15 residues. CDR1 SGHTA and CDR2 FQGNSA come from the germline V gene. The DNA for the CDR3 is TGTGCCAGCAGCTTAGTTCAGGGGGCTGGACAGCCCCAGCATTTT. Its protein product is CASSLVQGAGQPQHF.

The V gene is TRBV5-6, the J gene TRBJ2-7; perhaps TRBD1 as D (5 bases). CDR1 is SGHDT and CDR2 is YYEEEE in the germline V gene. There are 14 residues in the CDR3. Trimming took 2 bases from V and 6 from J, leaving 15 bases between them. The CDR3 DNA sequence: TGTGCCAGCAGCTTTGAAGGGGCCATCGGCGAGCAGTACTTC. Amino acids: CASSFEGAIGEQYF.

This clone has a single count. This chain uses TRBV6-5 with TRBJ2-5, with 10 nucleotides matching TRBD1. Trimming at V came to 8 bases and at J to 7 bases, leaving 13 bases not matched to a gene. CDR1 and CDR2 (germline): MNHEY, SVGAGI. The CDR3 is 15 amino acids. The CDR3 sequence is CASVSRDRGRGTQYF. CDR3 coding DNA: TGTGCCAGCGTATCCCGGGACAGGGGTAGGGGGACCCAGTACTTC.

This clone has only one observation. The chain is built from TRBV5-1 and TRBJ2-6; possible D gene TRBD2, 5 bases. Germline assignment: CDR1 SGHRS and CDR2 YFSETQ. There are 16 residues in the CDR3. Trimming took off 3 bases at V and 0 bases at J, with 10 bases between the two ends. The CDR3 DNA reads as TGCGCCAGCAGCTCGGGGAGAAGCTCTGGGGCCAACGTCCTGACTTTC. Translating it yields CASSSGRSSGANVLTF. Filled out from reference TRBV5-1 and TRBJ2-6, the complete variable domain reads KAGVTQTPRYLIKTRGQQVTLSCSPISGHRSVSWYQQTPGQGLQFLFEYFSETQRNKGNFPGRFSGRQFSNSRSEMNVSTLELGDSALYLCASSSGRSSGANVLTFGAGSRLTVL.

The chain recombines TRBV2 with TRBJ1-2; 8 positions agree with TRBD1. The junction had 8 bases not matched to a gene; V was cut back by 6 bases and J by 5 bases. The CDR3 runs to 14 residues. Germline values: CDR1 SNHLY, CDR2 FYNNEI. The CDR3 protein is CASRGTGLVYGYTF. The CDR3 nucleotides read TGTGCCAGCAGGGGGACAGGTCTTGTGTATGGCTACACCTTC.

CDR3: CASSPLGRTRPGELFF. The CDR3 region has the DNA TGTGCCAGCAGCCCCCTAGGGAGGACCCGGCCGGGGGAGCTGTTTTTT. V gene TRBV14 combines with J gene TRBJ2-2; D might be TRBD2 (6 bases). The length of the CDR3 is 16 residues. The germline CDR1 and CDR2 sequences are SGHDN and FVKESK. Trimming took 4 bases from V and 8 from J, leaving 20 bases between them.